Below, 14 T cell receptor beta chains from the same sample are listed, as sequenced in a study of blood T cell repertoires in COVID-19. Sequencing used immunoSEQ multiplex PCR; TCRdb keeps in-frame clones, though not all of them. The profile shows 75,000 to 90,000 clones, roughly nine tenths of them singletons. Sequencing was done on a sample of peripheral blood. The origin of the receptors is a woman aged 45-65 years in a cohort sampled during active COVID-19.

The V gene is TRBV5-5, the J gene TRBJ1-4; D is possibly TRBD1 (6 bases). This CDR3 spans 16 amino acids. V lost 0 bases and J lost 3, with 12 bases in between. Germline loops: CDR1 SGHKS, CDR2 YYEKEE (reference sequence). As DNA, the CDR3 is TGTGCCAGCAGCTTGGCCGGACAGATGGCTAATGAAAAACTGTTTTTT. Translating gives CASSLAGQMANEKLFF.

The chain recombines TRBV11-1 with TRBJ2-5, with 8 bases identical to TRBD2. V lost 5 bases, J lost 2 bases, and 10 bases stayed unmatched. This CDR3 region has 16 residues. Germline CDR1 SGHAT, CDR2 FQDESV (reference sequence). The CDR3 coding sequence is TGTGCCAGCAGCCAAAGGACTAGCCTACCTCAAGAGACCCAGTACTTC. Translating gives CASSQRTSLPQETQYF.

V and J are TRBV7-9 and TRBJ2-7; 8 bases are shared with TRBD2. The CDR3 contains 14 residues. Germline loops: CDR1 SEHNR, CDR2 FQNEAQ (reference sequence). With V trimmed by 5 bases and J by 1 base, 4 bases remained unmatched. The CDR3 sequence is CASSRSGGSYEQYF. The CDR3 DNA sequence: TGTGCCAGCAGCCGAAGCGGGGGTTCCTACGAGCAGTACTTC.

The chain joins TRBV12-3 or TRBV12-4 to TRBJ1-1; weak D call: TRBD1 (6 bases). The V end lost 5 bases, the J end lost 5 bases, and 12 bases lay between the germline ends. This CDR3 spans 13 amino acids. In DNA form, the CDR3 reads TGTGCCAGCAGTCAGACAGGCGGTACTGAAGCTTTCTTT. Encoded protein: CASSQTGGTEAFF.

V gene TRBV20-1 combines with J gene TRBJ1-4; possibly TRBD1 for D (6 bases). The CDR3 length is 12 residues. V dropped 3 bases and J dropped 14 bases, with 16 bases sitting between them. Germline loops: CDR1 DFQATT, CDR2 SNEGSKA (reference sequence). This CDR3 is CSASVGGPSLFF. The CDR3 region has the DNA TGCAGTGCTAGTGTGGGGGGGCCATCTCTGTTTTTT.

The V call is TRBV6-5, the J call TRBJ2-7; D is possibly TRBD1 (5 bases). The V end was cut by 2 bases, the J end by 4 bases, with 9 bases between. The CDR3 extends over 13 amino acids. The germline gives CDR1 MNHEY, CDR2 SVGAGI. CDR3 DNA sequence: TGTGCCAGCAGTTACAGGGGAAGGTACGAGCAGTACTTC. Its protein is CASSYRGRYEQYF.

This CDR3 reads CASSPRDRGTDTQYF. CDR3 sequence (DNA): TGTGCCAGCAGTCCCCGGGACAGGGGCACAGATACGCAGTATTTT. The chain employs TRBV6-5 and TRBJ2-3, with 9 nucleotides matching TRBD1. The germline V gene encodes CDR1 MNHEY and CDR2 SVGAGI. Unmatched junction bases numbered 4, after V lost 5 bases and J lost 1 base. The CDR3 sequence is 15 residues long.

This sequence joins TRBV19 and TRBJ2-7; D unclear. The CDR3 is 14 amino acids. Deletions cut 0 bases from V and 3 bases from J, with 9 bases between. The germline V gene encodes CDR1 LNHDA and CDR2 SQIVND (reference sequence). The CDR3 DNA reads as TGTGCCAGTAGTATAGATTACAGCCACTACGAGCAGTACTTC. Amino acids: CASSIDYSHYEQYF.

The chain joins TRBV11-2 to TRBJ2-3, with 12 positions matching TRBD2. With 2 bases clipped from V and 11 bases from J, the junction kept 17 bases outside the gene matches. Germline CDR1 is SGHAT and CDR2 is FQNNGV. CDR3 length: 18 amino acids. In nucleotides, the CDR3 is TGTGCCAGCAGCTTATCGAGTCCGACTAGCGGGGGCCATCTTGGGCAGTATTTT. The encoded protein is CASSLSSPTSGGHLGQYF.

The chain couples TRBV6-1 to TRBJ1-2, with 7 bases identical to TRBD1. Trimming removed 3 bases from V and 3 bases from J; junction bases left unmatched: 7. This CDR3 spans 15 amino acids. The germline CDR1 and CDR2 sequences are MNHNS and SASEGT. The CDR3 bases are TGTGCCAGCAGTGACGTCAGCAGGGGGGACTATGGCTACACCTTC. Its protein product is CASSDVSRGDYGYTF.

V and J are TRBV3-1 (or the pseudogene TRBV3-2) and TRBJ2-6; the D is unclear. The CDR3 extends over 14 amino acids. V lost 6 bases and J lost 1, with 7 bases in between. Germline loops: CDR1 LGHDT, CDR2 YNNKEL (reference sequence). The CDR3 region has the DNA TGTGCCAGCAGGCGGAGATCTGGGGCCAACGTCCTGACTTTC. Translating gives CASRRRSGANVLTF.

This chain connects TRBV4-1 to TRBJ2-2, with 7 positions matching TRBD1. Germline trimming cut 3 bases from V and 1 base from J; bases unmatched to any gene: 5. CDR1 and CDR2 from the germline V gene are MGHRA and YSYEKL. This CDR3 region has 16 residues. The DNA of the CDR3 is TGCGCCAGCAGCCAGAAGGGGGCGCAGAACACCGGGGAGCTGTTTTTT. Translating it yields CASSQKGAQNTGELFF.

The chain carries TRBV4-1 and TRBJ1-4, with TRBD1 matching 7 bases. Germline CDR1 reads MGHRA; CDR2 reads YSYEKL. V lost 4 bases, J lost 3 bases, and 17 bases stayed unmatched. The CDR3 runs to 19 residues. This CDR3 is CASSRSGTAIALANEKLFF. As DNA, the CDR3 is TGCGCCAGCAGCCGCTCCGGGACAGCGATAGCTTTAGCTAATGAAAAACTGTTTTTT.

V and J are TRBV5-1 and TRBJ2-3; 16 nucleotides match TRBD2. The V segment lost 2 bases and the J segment 9 bases; nucleotides outside the gene matches: 6. The CDR3 consists of 16 residues. The V gene's germline CDR1 is SGHRS and CDR2 YFSETQ. The DNA for the CDR3 is TGCGCCAGCAGCTTCCAAGGGACTAGCGGGAGGGAAACGCAGTATTTT. Translation gives CASSFQGTSGRETQYF.